Listed here are 31 T cell receptor beta chains from one sample, sequenced in a study of T cell repertoires in cytomegalovirus infection. TCRdb reprocessed the reads via MiXCR and lists one record per CDR3 protein. The data contain roughly 280,000 distinct CDR3 sequences, approximately 9% of them singletons. Sequencing was done on a sample of PBMCs. The source is a human donor in good health (CMV status not recorded). Some clones in this sample may be carry-over from other donors' samples.

The V gene is TRBV7-2, the J gene TRBJ1-2; D is ambiguous. CDR1 SGHTA and CDR2 FQGNSA come from the germline V gene. Trimming cost V 3 bases and J 2 bases, with 10 bases left between them. The CDR3 runs 14 residues. In DNA, the CDR3 is TGTGCCAGCAGCTTTACCCGCGGCAACTATGGCTACACCTTC. Amino acids: CASSFTRGNYGYTF.

The genes are TRBV6-6 and TRBJ1-3; 7 bases match TRBD1. The germline gives CDR1 MNHNY, CDR2 SVGAGI (reference sequence). V shed 2 bases, J shed 3 bases, and the junction held 7 bases outside the gene matches. The CDR3 spans 16 residues. The CDR3 loop reads CASSYAQGGIGNTIYF. The CDR3 nucleotides read TGTGCCAGCAGTTACGCCCAGGGGGGAATTGGAAACACCATATATTTT.

This clonotype appeared many times. The V call is TRBV7-9, the J call TRBJ1-2, with D possibly TRBD1 on 5 matching bases. The V gene's germline CDR1 is SEHNR and CDR2 FQNEAQ (reference sequence). The ends were cut back, 5 bases at V and 8 bases at J, with 24 bases in the middle. The CDR3 is 16 residues long. The CDR3 reads CASSRPGTVMRDGYTF. The DNA of the CDR3 is TGTGCCAGCAGCCGTCCCGGGACGGTCATGAGGGACGGCTACACCTTC. The variable domain in full, completed from reference TRBV7-9 and TRBJ1-2, reads DTGVSQNPRHKITKRGQNVTFRCDPISEHNRLYWYRQTLGQGPEFLTYFQNEAQLEKSRLLSDRFSAERPKGSFSTLEIQRTEQGDSAMYLCASSRPGTVMRDGYTFGSGTRLTVV.

This clonotype was recorded many times. The chain joins TRBV6-6 to TRBJ2-5; D possibly uses TRBD1 or TRBD2 (6 bases each). The CDR3 has 14 residues. V was trimmed by 2 bases and J by 4 bases, leaving 11 bases between them. Germline CDR1 and CDR2: MNHNY and SVGAGI (reference sequence). CDR3: CASSYGGRGETQYF. In DNA form, the CDR3 reads TGTGCCAGCAGTTACGGGGGGCGCGGAGAGACCCAGTACTTC.

Many counts were recorded for this clonotype. The rearrangement links TRBV15 to TRBJ2-1; 15 bases are a match to TRBD2. V shed 4 bases and J 9 bases; nucleotides not matched to a gene: 13. Germline values: CDR1 LNHNV, CDR2 YYDKDF (reference sequence). The CDR3 totals 18 residues. Here the CDR3 DNA reads TGTGCCACCAGCACACCCTCCGGACTAGCGGGAGGGTGGAGTGAGCAGTTCTTC. This codes for CATSTPSGLAGGWSEQFF.

This clonotype came up many times. Here the CDR3 reads CASSLTTGGQETQYF. The CDR3 DNA reads TGTGCCAGCAGCTTGACGACAGGCGGCCAAGAGACCCAGTACTTC. The rearrangement uses TRBV11-2 and TRBJ2-5, with D possibly matching TRBD1 (6 bases). Germline V lookup: CDR1 SGHAT, CDR2 FQNNGV. The ends were cut back, 3 bases at V and 1 base at J, with 12 bases in the middle. This CDR3 has 15 amino acids.

This clonotype has at least ten counts. CDR3 loop: CASSARQETQYF. DNA of the CDR3: TGTGCCAGCAGCGCACGCCAAGAGACCCAGTACTTC. This sequence joins TRBV7-6 and TRBJ2-5; D is unresolved. V was cut by 5 bases and J by 1 base, with 5 bases left in between. The CDR3 has 12 residues. Germline CDR1 reads SGHVS; CDR2 reads FNYEAQ.

This clonotype was picked up many times. The V and J genes are TRBV19 and TRBJ1-5; 7 bases line up with TRBD1. Germline assignment: CDR1 LNHDA and CDR2 SQIVND (reference sequence). The CDR3 sequence is 16 residues long. The J segment lost 0 bases and the V segment lost 4 bases, leaving 6 bases of the junction unmatched. The CDR3 DNA reads as TGTGCCAGTAGTACCCGGACAGGATATAGCAATCAGCCCCAGCATTTT. Translation: CASSTRTGYSNQPQHF.

This clonotype came up a few times. This rearrangement joins TRBV10-3 to TRBJ2-5, with D possibly TRBD1 on 5 matching bases. From germline, CDR1 is ENHRY and CDR2 SYGVKD. With 0 bases removed from V and 4 bases from J, the gap between germline ends came to 15 bases. CDR3 length equals 16 residues. The chain's CDR3 is CAISESVGRAGETQYF. In DNA, the CDR3 is TGTGCCATCAGTGAGTCGGTTGGCAGGGCCGGAGAGACCCAGTACTTC.

This clonotype came up many times. The chain has TRBV7-2 and TRBJ1-2; 7 positions agree with TRBD1. The ends lost 4 bases at V and 8 bases at J; junction bases unmatched: 10. CDR1 is SGHTA, CDR2 FQGNSA, per germline. The length of the CDR3 is 14 residues. The chain's CDR3 is CASSSPGQSGGYTF. DNA for the CDR3: TGTGCCAGCAGCTCGCCGGGACAGTCGGGCGGCTACACCTTC.

This clonotype has just a few counts. CDR3 amino acids: CASRPGLGTYEQYF. CDR3 coding DNA: TGTGCCAGCAGGCCGGGACTGGGGACCTACGAGCAGTACTTC. J is TRBJ2-7 and V is TRBV7-6, with a weak D call TRBD2 (6 bases). Per germline, CDR1 SGHVS and CDR2 FNYEAQ. The CDR3 contains 14 residues. V lost 6 bases, J lost 2 bases, and 14 bases lay in between.

This clonotype was detected ten times or more. The chain recombines TRBV4-2 with TRBJ2-2; 12 nucleotides line up with TRBD2. There are 19 residues in the CDR3. J gave up 4 bases and V 1 base, and 10 bases lay outside the gene matches. Germline CDR1 reads LGHNA; CDR2 reads YNFKEQ. The CDR3 region has the DNA TGTGCCAGCAGCCAAGGTCTACTAGCGGGGGGCCAGGGCACCGGGGAGCTGTTTTTT. This encodes CASSQGLLAGGQGTGELFF.

This clonotype was observed at least ten times. The V and J genes are TRBV12-3 or TRBV12-4 and TRBJ1-1; 7 nucleotides agree with TRBD1. Trimming at V came to 5 bases and at J to 3 bases, leaving 3 bases not matched to a gene. The CDR3 sequence is 13 residues long. The CDR3: CASSTTGDTEAFF. As DNA, the CDR3 is TGTGCCAGCAGTACAACAGGGGACACTGAAGCTTTCTTT.

In the case of this clonotype: This sequence may be a read error, since a much larger clone differs from it by one base. This sequence joins TRBV6-2 or TRBV6-3 and TRBJ1-1; 7 bases map to TRBD1. The CDR3 is 14 amino acids. Germline V gene data show CDR1 as MNHEY and CDR2 as SVGEGT. The ends lost 6 bases at V and 4 bases at J; junction bases unmatched: 8. The CDR3 loop reads CASRKIGGITEAFF. CDR3 nucleotide sequence: TGTGCCAGCAGGAAAATAGGGGGCATCACTGAAGCTTTCTTT.

This clonotype has a count of ten or more. This rearrangement joins TRBV7-2 to TRBJ1-6; possible D gene TRBD1, 5 bases. This CDR3 has 15 amino acids. The V gene's germline CDR1 is SGHTA and CDR2 FQGNSA. Trimming took off 2 bases at V and 8 bases at J, with 13 bases between the two ends. The CDR3 DNA follows: TGTGCCAGCAGCTTAACCCGACCGGGGGATTCACCCCTCCACTTT. It is translated as CASSLTRPGDSPLHF.

V gene TRBV19 combines with J gene TRBJ2-2; TRBD2 matches at 9 bases. In germline, CDR1 is LNHDA, CDR2 SQIVND (reference sequence). Trimming at V came to 3 bases and at J to 6 bases, leaving 5 bases not matched to a gene. The CDR3 has 15 residues. CDR3 bases: TGTGCCAGTAGTATTAGCGGGGGTTGGGCCGGGGAGCTGTTTTTT. It is translated as CASSISGGWAGELFF.

There are many counts of this clonotype. J is TRBJ2-5 and V is TRBV7-2; 13 positions match TRBD2. V was clipped by 1 base and J by 6 bases; unmatched bases: 5. This CDR3 comprises 16 residues. The germline CDR1 and CDR2 sequences are SGHTA and FQGNSA. The CDR3 bases are TGTGCCAGCAGCTTAGAACTAGCGGGAGGGCCGAAGACCCAGTACTTC. It yields the protein CASSLELAGGPKTQYF.

This clonotype came up a few times. The chain carries TRBV20-1 and TRBJ2-5; 8 nucleotides align to TRBD2. Germline V gives CDR1 DFQATT, CDR2 SNEGSKA (reference sequence). This CDR3 comprises 15 residues. Trimming cost V 0 bases and J 1 base; bases outside gene matches: 4. CDR3 bases: TGCAGTGCTAGAGAAATAGCGGGGTTCCAAGAGACCCAGTACTTC. Translated: CSAREIAGFQETQYF.

The chain uses TRBV4-3 and TRBJ1-4; 7 bases match TRBD1. Germline V gives CDR1 LGHNA, CDR2 YSLEER. The V segment lost 1 base and the J segment 5 bases; nucleotides outside the gene matches: 7. The CDR3 loop spans 16 amino acids. In DNA, the CDR3 is TGCGCCAGCAGCCAAGCCTGGGACAGTACCAATGAAAAACTGTTTTTT. Protein: CASSQAWDSTNEKLFF.

This clonotype was observed a handful of times. This sequence joins TRBV7-9 and TRBJ2-5; tentatively, D is TRBD1 (5 bases). The CDR3 has 14 amino acids. Trimming left V 3 bases short and J 1 base short, with 9 bases between. Germline CDR1 reads SEHNR; CDR2 reads FQNEAQ (reference sequence). CDR3 sequence: CASSFRAPQETQYF. In nucleotides, the CDR3 is TGTGCCAGCAGCTTCAGGGCACCCCAAGAGACCCAGTACTTC.

Many counts were recorded for this clonotype. This may arise from a read error, as a much more abundant clone is one base away. J is TRBJ1-1 and V is TRBV7-2, with D perhaps TRBD1 (5 bases). Germline CDR1 SGHTA, CDR2 FQGNSA. V was clipped by 3 bases and J by 3 bases, with 20 bases between them. The CDR3 is 17 amino acids. This CDR3 is CASSFRPQDRAYTEAFF. As DNA, the CDR3 is TGTGCCAGCAGCTTCCGCCCACAGGACCGGGCGTACACTGAAGCTTTCTTT.

Only a few counts were recorded for this clonotype. The chain employs TRBV7-2 and TRBJ2-2, with TRBD1 matching over 7 bases. This CDR3 has 16 amino acids. The J segment lost 0 bases and the V segment lost 2 bases, leaving 3 bases of the junction unmatched. From germline, CDR1 is SGHTA and CDR2 FQGNSA. This CDR3 is CASSLTGATNTGELFF. In DNA, the CDR3 is TGTGCCAGCAGCTTAACAGGGGCGACGAACACCGGGGAGCTGTTTTTT.

This clonotype was seen repeatedly, ten times or more. This rearrangement joins TRBV7-6 to TRBJ2-7; D tentatively reads TRBD1 or TRBD2 (5 bases each). V lost 5 bases to trimming and J lost 4 bases, with 15 bases between them. This CDR3 region has 14 residues. Germline assignment: CDR1 SGHVS and CDR2 FNYEAQ. This chain's CDR3 is CASSASGTQYEQYF. Here the CDR3 DNA reads TGTGCCAGCAGCGCCTCCGGGACGCAGTACGAGCAGTACTTC. Full variable domain (remainder filled in from reference TRBV7-6 and TRBJ2-7): GAGVSQSPRYKVTKRGQDVALRCDPISGHVSLYWYRQALGQGPEFLTYFNYEAQQDKSGLPNDRFSAERPEGSISTLTIQRTEQRDSAMYRCASSASGTQYEQYFGPGTRLTVT.

This clonotype has ten or more counts. CDR3 DNA sequence: TGCGCCAGCAGCCAAGCAGGAGGGGCGGGAAATTCACCCCTCCACTTT. This sequence encodes CASSQAGGAGNSPLHF. This chain joins TRBV4-3 and TRBJ1-6, with D maybe TRBD1 (5 bases). The CDR3 runs 16 residues. CDR1 is LGHNA, CDR2 YSLEER, per germline. The V and J ends lost 1 base and 7 bases respectively, with 14 bases between them.

This clonotype was seen many times. V gene TRBV29-1 combines with J gene TRBJ1-5; no firm D call. The CDR3 has 14 residues. Per the germline V gene, CDR1 is SQVTM and CDR2 is ANQGSEA. Trimming shortened V by 4 bases and J by 5 bases, and 15 bases separated the two germline ends. The CDR3 coding sequence is TGCAGCGTTGCGGGCTTCGATCCTGATCAGCCCCAGCATTTT. Residues: CSVAGFDPDQPQHF.

The chain couples TRBV5-1 to TRBJ2-3; tentative D call: TRBD2 (5 bases). V was cut by 7 bases and J by 5 bases, with 14 bases left in between. The CDR3 spans 13 residues. Germline-derived CDR1 and CDR2 are SGHRS and YFSETQ. In DNA, the CDR3 is TGCGCCAGCGCCGGAGGCTCAGGAGATACGCAGTATTTT. It translates to CASAGGSGDTQYF.

This clonotype was found many times. The J gene is TRBJ2-1, the V gene TRBV7-2, with TRBD1 as a possible D gene (8 bases). Looked up from germline, CDR1 is SGHTA and CDR2 is FQGNSA. CDR3 length equals 16 residues. V was cut by 6 bases and J by 7 bases, with 22 bases left in between. This CDR3 is CASRWGGTRGLNEQFF. The DNA of the CDR3 is TGTGCCAGCAGATGGGGGGGAACCAGGGGGCTTAATGAGCAGTTCTTC.

The table lists this clonotype with a few counts. The rearrangement links TRBV12-3 or TRBV12-4 to TRBJ1-5; no firm D call. Trimming stripped 2 bases from V and 3 bases from J, with 11 bases between. This CDR3 has 15 residues. The CDR3: CASSLFAQFNQPQHF. DNA of the CDR3: TGTGCCAGCAGTTTATTTGCCCAGTTCAATCAGCCCCAGCATTTT.

This clonotype was recorded many times. This chain links TRBV29-1 with TRBJ2-3, with D uncertain. Per the germline V gene, CDR1 is SQVTM and CDR2 is ANQGSEA. The CDR3 is 12 residues long. Trimming took off 2 bases at V and 6 bases at J, with 9 bases between the two ends. CDR3 sequence (DNA): TGCAGCGTTGAACTGAGCATCGATACGCAGTATTTT. This sequence encodes CSVELSIDTQYF.

The CDR3 nucleotides read TGTGCCTGGAGTGTACTGAACACTGAAGCTTTCTTT. This codes for CAWSVLNTEAFF. V usage is TRBV30 and J usage is TRBJ1-1; D is undetermined. V lost 0 bases and J 0 bases, leaving 2 bases between the germline ends. The CDR3 has 12 amino acids. Germline values: CDR1 GTSNPN, CDR2 SVGIG (reference sequence).

There are many counts of this clonotype. The rearrangement uses TRBV6-2 or TRBV6-3 and TRBJ2-5, with D maybe TRBD1 (6 bases). Germline CDR1 reads MNHEY; CDR2 reads SVGEGT. The germline V and J ends were trimmed by 5 bases and 5 bases, with 21 bases remaining between them. The CDR3 has 16 residues. The CDR3 reads CASSTDRSTLPETQYF. CDR3 in DNA: TGTGCCAGCAGTACCGACAGGTCGACCTTACCGGAGACCCAGTACTTC.